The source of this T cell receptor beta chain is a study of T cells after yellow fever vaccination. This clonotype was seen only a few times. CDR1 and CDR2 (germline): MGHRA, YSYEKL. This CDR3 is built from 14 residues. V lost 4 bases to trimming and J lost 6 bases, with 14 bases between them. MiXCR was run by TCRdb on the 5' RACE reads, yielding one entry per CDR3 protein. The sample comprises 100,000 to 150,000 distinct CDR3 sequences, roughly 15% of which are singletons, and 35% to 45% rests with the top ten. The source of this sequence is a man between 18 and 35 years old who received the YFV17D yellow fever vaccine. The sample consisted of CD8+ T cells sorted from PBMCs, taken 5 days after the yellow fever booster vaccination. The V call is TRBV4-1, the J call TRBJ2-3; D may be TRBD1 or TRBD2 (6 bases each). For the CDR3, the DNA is TGCGCCAGCAGCCGAGTGGGGGGCCGGGATACGCAGTATTTT. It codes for CASSRVGGRDTQYF.